A selection of T cell receptor beta chains follows, all from one sample in a study of T cells after somatic rescue of genetic block. Method: immunoSEQ multiplex PCR; TCRdb's copy keeps in-frame clones and lacks some. The sample lists 14,000 to 15,000 clones, approximately 76% occurring once. Specimen: peripheral blood mononuclear cells (PBMCs). The receptor source for this set is a boy between 10 and 17 years old. Both conserved end residues are trimmed from each CDR3. Fields, in order: V gene, J gene, CDR3 protein.

v_call: TRBV2
j_call: TRBJ2-4
cdr3_aa: ASSARRQGAYNIQY

v_call: TRBV5-4
j_call: TRBJ2-5
cdr3_aa: ASSLALAQSTQY

v_call: TRBV7-9
j_call: TRBJ2-1
cdr3_aa: ASSLGGTLYNEQF

v_call: TRBV15
j_call: TRBJ1-2
cdr3_aa: ATSRGGNYGYT

v_call: TRBV6-4
j_call: TRBJ2-3
cdr3_aa: ASRDSATDTQY

v_call: TRBV4-1
j_call: TRBJ1-4
cdr3_aa: ASSQTGGNEKLF

v_call: TRBV27
j_call: TRBJ1-6
cdr3_aa: ASSGSHNSPLH

v_call: TRBV15
j_call: TRBJ1-6
cdr3_aa: ATSIETTGSLSPLH

v_call: TRBV18
j_call: TRBJ2-1
cdr3_aa: ASSPRTGITAYNEQF

v_call: TRBV11-2
j_call: TRBJ2-7
cdr3_aa: ASSPPGTSGSAYYEQY

v_call: TRBV5-4
j_call: TRBJ2-7
cdr3_aa: ASSLWDRGTYEQY

v_call: TRBV28
j_call: TRBJ2-7
cdr3_aa: ASSFQGEQY

v_call: TRBV15
j_call: TRBJ2-7
cdr3_aa: ATSRPSGRNEQY

v_call: TRBV4-2
j_call: TRBJ1-2
cdr3_aa: ASSPPGTASYGYT

v_call: TRBV19
j_call: TRBJ1-5
cdr3_aa: ASQTGAYNQPQH

v_call: TRBV28
j_call: TRBJ1-6
cdr3_aa: ASSLPVYNSPLH

v_call: TRBV10-3
j_call: TRBJ2-7
cdr3_aa: AISHGQGSYEQY

v_call: TRBV25-1
j_call: TRBJ2-5
cdr3_aa: ASSPQGRETQY

v_call: TRBV11-3
j_call: TRBJ2-2
cdr3_aa: ASSSRTSVGELF

v_call: TRBV7-3
j_call: TRBJ2-6
cdr3_aa: ASRNSGANVLT

v_call: TRBV28
j_call: TRBJ2-3
cdr3_aa: ASSSMPRGPDTQY

v_call: TRBV10-1
j_call: TRBJ2-1
cdr3_aa: ASSDRLAGNEQF

v_call: TRBV7-9
j_call: TRBJ1-1
cdr3_aa: ASSLPRDRLNTEAF

v_call: TRBV28
j_call: TRBJ1-2
cdr3_aa: ASSFSDTPNYGYT

v_call: TRBV28
j_call: TRBJ2-7
cdr3_aa: ASSSPRAGRYEQY

v_call: TRBV7-9
j_call: TRBJ2-2
cdr3_aa: ASSLNRVAGELF

v_call: TRBV11-2
j_call: TRBJ2-7
cdr3_aa: ASSFAFGGGEQY

v_call: TRBV30
j_call: TRBJ2-1
cdr3_aa: AWSAASYDEQF

v_call: TRBV11-2
j_call: TRBJ2-5
cdr3_aa: ASGAPAGQETQY

v_call: TRBV18
j_call: TRBJ2-1
cdr3_aa: ASSPSPGTGNEQF

v_call: TRBV5-1
j_call: TRBJ2-5
cdr3_aa: ASSLGWRGDQETQY

v_call: TRBV6-5
j_call: TRBJ1-1
cdr3_aa: ASSFDNLLDTEAF

v_call: TRBV10-3
j_call: TRBJ2-3
cdr3_aa: AISESWRGGDTDTQY

v_call: TRBV27
j_call: TRBJ2-3
cdr3_aa: ASRPRGTDTQY

v_call: TRBV15
j_call: TRBJ1-5
cdr3_aa: ATSRGGTGRNQPQH

v_call: TRBV2
j_call: TRBJ1-5
cdr3_aa: ASSSDSNSNQPQH

v_call: TRBV6-1
j_call: TRBJ1-6
cdr3_aa: ASSRLSSPLH

v_call: TRBV2
j_call: TRBJ2-1
cdr3_aa: ASSPSAPGLAVTYNEQF

v_call: TRBV5-8
j_call: TRBJ2-1
cdr3_aa: ASSFTRGAHNEQF

v_call: TRBV28
j_call: TRBJ2-7
cdr3_aa: ASRAHSSYEQY

v_call: TRBV7-9
j_call: TRBJ2-3
cdr3_aa: ASSPGTSGNTDTQY

v_call: TRBV30
j_call: TRBJ1-1
cdr3_aa: AWSVGLNTEAF

v_call: TRBV18
j_call: TRBJ2-5
cdr3_aa: ASSPPGGRETQY

v_call: TRBV6-1
j_call: TRBJ2-5
cdr3_aa: ASSELVGQSRETQY